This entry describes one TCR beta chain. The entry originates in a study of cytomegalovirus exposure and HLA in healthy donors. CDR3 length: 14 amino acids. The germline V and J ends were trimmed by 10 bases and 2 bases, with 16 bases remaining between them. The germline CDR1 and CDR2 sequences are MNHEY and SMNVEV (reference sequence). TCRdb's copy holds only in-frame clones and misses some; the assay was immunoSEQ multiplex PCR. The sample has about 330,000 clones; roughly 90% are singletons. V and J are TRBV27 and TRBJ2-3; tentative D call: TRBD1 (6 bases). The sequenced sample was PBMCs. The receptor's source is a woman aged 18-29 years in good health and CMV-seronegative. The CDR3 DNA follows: TGTGCCACCCCGGACAGTCACCACACAGATACGCAGTATTTT. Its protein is CATPDSHHTDTQYF.